The 8 T cell receptor beta chains below come from one sample, sequenced in a study of breast tumors, draining lymph nodes, adjacent tissues. Breast cancer patients provided tissue from their axillary draining lymph nodes. TCRdb re-analysed the multiplex PCR reads in MiXCR, keeping a single row per CDR3 protein. The data contain around 170,000 distinct CDR3 sequences, around a third of them seen just once; the ten biggest clones take up approximately 4.2%. Material: axillary lymph node tissue. These receptors all stem from a female donor with breast cancer. Some clones in this sample may be carry-over from other donors' samples.

As concerns this clonotype: This may stem from a read error, because a much larger clone lies one nucleotide away. The V call is TRBV20-1, the J call TRBJ2-7; D is perhaps TRBD2 (6 bases). This CDR3 is built from 14 residues. CDR1 is DFQATT, CDR2 SNEGSKA, per germline (reference sequence). CDR3 DNA: TGCAGTGCTAGCCTGGCGGGGATCTCCTCCGAGCAGTACTTC. It translates to CSASLAGISSEQYF.

This clonotype has more than one count but fewer than ten. The J gene is TRBJ1-1, the V gene TRBV30, with no clear D. Trimming left V 0 bases short and J 2 bases short, with 10 bases between. Germline V gene data show CDR1 as GTSNPN and CDR2 as SVGIG (reference sequence). This CDR3 has 14 residues. The CDR3 region is CAWSVLGENTEAFF. The DNA of the CDR3 is TGTGCCTGGAGTGTACTTGGGGAAAACACTGAAGCTTTCTTT.

Details on this clonotype: A much larger clone lies one base from this, so it may be a read error. This sequence joins TRBV9 and TRBJ2-7; 7 nucleotides match TRBD2. This CDR3 contains 17 residues. With V trimmed by 3 bases and J by 7 bases, 19 bases remained unmatched. The germline V gene has CDR1 SGDLS and CDR2 YYNGEE. CDR3 sequence reads: CASSAPGTGGSLVEQYF. CDR3 bases: TGTGCCAGCAGCGCCCCCGGGACTGGCGGGAGTCTAGTAGAGCAGTACTTC.

This clonotype was detected many times. The chain carries TRBV29-1 and TRBJ1-3; possible D gene TRBD1, 5 bases. The CDR3 has 13 amino acids. The germline gives CDR1 SQVTM, CDR2 ANQGSEA. Trimming removed 3 bases from V and 4 bases from J, with 10 bases in between. In DNA, the CDR3 is TGCAGCGTTGACGGGACTGACGGAAACACCATATATTTT. It encodes CSVDGTDGNTIYF.

In its sample, this clonotype was seen a few times. V is TRBV25-1 and J is TRBJ1-1; D may be TRBD1 (5 bases). CDR1 and CDR2 from the germline V gene are MGHDK and SYGVNS. The CDR3 has 17 amino acids. Trimming cost V 4 bases and J 3 bases, with 21 bases left between them. Here the CDR3 reads CASSAILGAKGDTEAFF. The CDR3 bases are TGTGCCAGCAGTGCTATTTTAGGGGCCAAAGGTGACACTGAAGCTTTCTTT.

This clonotype was recorded many times. The V and J genes are TRBV12-3 or TRBV12-4 and TRBJ1-4; TRBD1 matches 7 bases. CDR3 length: 14 residues. After removal of 4 bases from V and 6 bases from J, the junction contained 5 bases not matched to a gene. CDR3 nucleotides: TGTGCCAGCAGTTGGGGCAGGGGGGATGAAAAACTGTTTTTT. Its protein is CASSWGRGDEKLFF.

To note about this clonotype: Being one base from a much bigger clone, this may be a read error. The chain carries TRBV9 and TRBJ2-1; no reliable D call. The germline CDR1 and CDR2 sequences are SGDLS and YYNGEE. The CDR3 runs to 15 residues. The CDR3 DNA reads as TGTGCCAGTTCCCCTCCCTTAGGTACCTACAATGAGCCGTTCTTC. Residues: CASSPPLGTYNEPFF.

With regard to this clonotype: A much larger clone is a single base away; this may be a read error. V and J are TRBV11-2 and TRBJ2-7; D is perhaps TRBD2 (7 bases). The CDR3 sequence is 16 residues long. The germline V gene has CDR1 SGHAT and CDR2 FQNNGV. V dropped 0 bases and J dropped 4 bases, with 16 bases sitting between them. CDR3 DNA sequence: TGTGCCAGCAGCTTAGAAGCTAGCGCGGGGGCATACGAGCAGTACTTC. It encodes CASSLEASAGAYEQYF.